This record concerns one T cell receptor (beta chain) sequence. What it binds is not known. The data belong to a study of identical twins. Study results and caveats: One should note that invariant MAIT and iNKT cells could partly confound zero-insertion analyses. Less excess twin sharing appeared in beta out-of-frame sequences. Cross-sectional statistics, not tracking of the same donors, supported the conclusions.

Germline V lookup: CDR1 MNHEY, CDR2 SVGEGT. This CDR3 contains 16 residues. Unmatched junction bases numbered 18, after V lost 4 bases and J lost 12 bases. TCRdb fed the 5' RACE reads into MiXCR, producing one record per CDR3 protein. The sample lists 450,000 to 500,000 distinct CDR3 sequences, more than 13% seen once, with approximately 0.98% in the top ten. These data were likewise used in another study, on yellow fever vaccine responses in identical twins.

This receptor was taken from a woman aged 18-29 years in good health. The sequenced material came from CD4+ T cells sorted from blood. The chain combines TRBV6-2 or TRBV6-3 with TRBJ1-5; 7 positions agree with TRBD1. The CDR3 region has the DNA TGTGCCAGCAGTTCCCACGTGGGACAGCTCCTCAATCTCCAGCATTTT. This sequence encodes CASSSHVGQLLNLQHF.